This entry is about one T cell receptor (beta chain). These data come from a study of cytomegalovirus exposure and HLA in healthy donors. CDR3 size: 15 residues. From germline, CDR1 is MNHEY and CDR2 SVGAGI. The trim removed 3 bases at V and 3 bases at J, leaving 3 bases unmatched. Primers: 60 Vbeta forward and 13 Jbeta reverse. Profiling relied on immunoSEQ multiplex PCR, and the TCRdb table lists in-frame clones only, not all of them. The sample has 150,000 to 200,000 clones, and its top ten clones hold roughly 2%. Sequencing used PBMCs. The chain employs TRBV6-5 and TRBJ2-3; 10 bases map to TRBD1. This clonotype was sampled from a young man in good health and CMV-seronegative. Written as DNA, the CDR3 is TGTGCCAGCAGTTATAGGACAGGGGGTACAGATACGCAGTATTTT. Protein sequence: CASSYRTGGTDTQYF.